The source of this T cell receptor beta chain is a study of regulatory T cells in long-lasting Graves disease. To make TCR beta libraries, researchers used iRepertoire HTBI primers and Arm-PCR of CDR3 regions. One entry per CDR3 protein results from TCRdb running MiXCR on the multiplex PCR reads. Counted here are 550,000 to 600,000 distinct CDR3 sequences, about 15% occurring once; the ten biggest clones make up about 11%. Concerning this clonotype: Its antigen is not identified.

Findings and caveats of the study: Newly diagnosed patients had higher TCR diversity than persistent Graves' patients did.

Germline V CDR1 and CDR2: LNHDA, SQIVND (reference sequence). The J segment lost 4 bases and the V segment lost 7 bases, leaving 6 bases of the junction unmatched. The CDR3 spans 13 residues. The time point denotes: newly diagnosed GD, antithyroid drugs for less than 3 months. The TCR library was made from RNA extracted from PBMCs. The same sample was also used in a study of T cells in Graves' hyperthyroidism and ophthalmopathy. That work contributes: The HTBI primer set served for first-round RT-PCR of the TCR CDR3.

The sample in question was peripheral blood mononuclear cells (PBMCs), obtained at new diagnosis, from a patient treated with antithyroid drugs. This TCR came from a young man with Graves disease. This chain connects TRBV19 to TRBJ1-2, with 7 bases identical to TRBD1. The CDR3 protein is CASTRTGGYGYTF. Written as DNA, the CDR3 is TGTGCCAGTACCAGGACAGGTGGCTATGGCTACACCTTC.